The 9 T cell receptor beta chains below all came from one sample that was sequenced in a study of blood T cells in healthy people across ages. Using a J-beta primer mix together with a sample-barcoded 5' primer, a second PCR was run for roughly 6 to 12 cycles. TCRdb re-derived calls from the 5' RACE reads in MiXCR, one entry per CDR3 protein. The sample has about 640,000 distinct CDR3 sequences, 58% seen once. The specimen was blood. The receptors derive from a man aged 60-69 years in good health.

Turning to this clonotype: At one end, the junction sequence differs from germline, possibly due to a read error. The CDR3 bases are TGTGTCAGCAGCCCCAGGACAGGGCGTAACTATGGCTACACCTTC. Amino acids: CVSSPRTGRNYGYTF. This sequence joins TRBV7-8 and TRBJ1-2; 8 bases align to TRBD1. CDR1 is SGHVS, CDR2 FQNEAQ, per germline. The CDR3 totals 15 residues.

The chain couples TRBV5-1 to TRBJ2-7; TRBD2 matches at 14 bases. With 4 bases clipped from V and 3 bases from J, the junction kept 9 bases outside the gene matches. The CDR3 spans 17 residues. CDR1 and CDR2 from the germline V gene are SGHRS and YFSETQ. CDR3: CASSPAGLAGGSYEQYF. In DNA form, the CDR3 reads TGCGCCAGCAGCCCCGCCGGACTAGCGGGGGGTAGCTACGAGCAGTACTTC.

This chain links TRBV9 with TRBJ2-2; 8 nucleotides line up with TRBD2. CDR1 is SGDLS, CDR2 YYNGEE, per germline. With 3 bases clipped from V and 6 bases from J, the junction kept 4 bases outside the gene matches. This CDR3 comprises 14 residues. CDR3 DNA: TGTGCCAGCAGCGCCAACGGGGGGGCCGGGGAGCTGTTTTTT. Its translation: CASSANGGAGELFF.

V usage is TRBV29-1 and J usage is TRBJ2-1; 9 nucleotides line up with TRBD2. The germline gives CDR1 SQVTM, CDR2 ANQGSEA. CDR3 length equals 12 residues. CDR3 nucleotides: TGCAGTGGAAGCGGGGGGTACGGGGAGCAGTTCTTC. Amino acids: CSGSGGYGEQFF.

The rearrangement joins TRBV27 to TRBJ2-1; 7 nucleotides agree with TRBD1. This CDR3 has 13 amino acids. V trimming: 6 bases; J trimming: 7 bases; junction bases outside the gene matches: 6. The germline CDR1 and CDR2 sequences are MNHEY and SMNVEV (reference sequence). The CDR3 spells CASSLQGVNEQFF. CDR3 sequence (DNA): TGTGCCAGCAGCCTCCAGGGGGTGAATGAGCAGTTCTTC.

As regards this clonotype: A junction end diverges from the germline sequence, so it may reflect a read error. The V and J genes are TRBV7-2 and TRBJ2-1; 11 bases line up with TRBD2. The CDR3 is 15 amino acids. From germline, CDR1 is SGHTA and CDR2 FQGNSA. The CDR3 protein is CASSKTSGGDNGQFF. The CDR3 DNA sequence: TGTGCCAGCAGCAAAACTAGCGGGGGCGACAATGGGCAGTTCTTC.

This clonotype was counted only a few times. The genes are TRBV20-1 and TRBJ1-6; 9 bases fit TRBD1. The germline V gene encodes CDR1 DFQATT and CDR2 SNEGSKA (reference sequence). With V trimmed by 6 bases and J by 8 bases, 11 bases remained unmatched. The CDR3 is 15 residues long. This CDR3 is CSATRGQGSYSPLHF. The CDR3 DNA is TGCAGTGCCACCCGAGGACAGGGGAGTTATTCACCCCTCCACTTT.

This clonotype was found many times. This chain links TRBV12-3 or TRBV12-4 with TRBJ2-5; D is uncertain. There are 12 residues in the CDR3. V was pared by 1 base and J by 3 bases, with 3 bases between. CDR3 amino acids: CASSLVEETQYF. CDR3 in DNA: TGTGCCAGCAGTTTAGTTGAAGAGACCCAGTACTTC.

The chain recombines TRBV4-1 with TRBJ1-2; D call uncertain. The germline V and J ends were trimmed by 0 bases and 4 bases, with 12 bases remaining between them. There are 15 residues in the CDR3. Germline CDR1 MGHRA, CDR2 YSYEKL. The CDR3 spells CASSQEPGSGYGYTF. The CDR3 region has the DNA TGCGCCAGCAGCCAAGAACCGGGAAGCGGCTATGGCTACACCTTC.